This TCR beta chain is drawn from a study of blood T cells in healthy people across ages. General study results and limits: Per million T cells, the diversity of TCR beta decreased roughly linearly as age advanced.

Only a few counts were recorded for this clonotype. The target antigen is unknown. Together with a sample-barcoded 5' primer, a J-beta primer mix was included in a second PCR lasting about 7 to 11 cycles. Via MiXCR, TCRdb re-called the 5' RACE reads, giving one row per CDR3 protein. Found here are hundreds of thousands of distinct CDR3 sequences, 24% of them singletons; the top ten hold less than 9%. V was trimmed by 2 bases and J by 9 bases, leaving 5 bases between them. The CDR3 loop spans 11 amino acids. Germline loops: CDR1 LGHNT, CDR2 FRNRAP. This sample was shared with a second study, whose subject was T cells of mothers and their children.

What was sequenced was blood. The source is a boy aged 5-17 years in good health. The V gene is TRBV12-5, the J gene TRBJ2-1; D is uncertain. The DNA of the CDR3 is TGTGCTAGTGGTTTGTCGAGTGAGCAGTTCTTC. Protein: CASGLSSEQFF.